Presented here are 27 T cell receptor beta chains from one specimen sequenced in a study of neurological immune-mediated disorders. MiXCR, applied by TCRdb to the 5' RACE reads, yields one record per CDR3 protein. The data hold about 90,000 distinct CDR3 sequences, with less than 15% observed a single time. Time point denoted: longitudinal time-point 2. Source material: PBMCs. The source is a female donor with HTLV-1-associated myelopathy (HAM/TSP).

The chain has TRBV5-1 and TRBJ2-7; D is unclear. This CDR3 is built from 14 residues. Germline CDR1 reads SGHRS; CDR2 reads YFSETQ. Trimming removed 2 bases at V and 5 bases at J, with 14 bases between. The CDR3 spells CASSFISWANEQYF. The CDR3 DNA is TGCGCCAGCAGCTTCATATCATGGGCCAACGAGCAGTACTTC.

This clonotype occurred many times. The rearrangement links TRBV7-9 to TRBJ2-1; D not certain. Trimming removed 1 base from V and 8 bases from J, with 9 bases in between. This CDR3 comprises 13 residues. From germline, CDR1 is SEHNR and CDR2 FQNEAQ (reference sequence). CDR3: CASSLGSEDEQFF. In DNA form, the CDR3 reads TGTGCCAGCAGCTTAGGTAGTGAGGATGAGCAGTTCTTC.

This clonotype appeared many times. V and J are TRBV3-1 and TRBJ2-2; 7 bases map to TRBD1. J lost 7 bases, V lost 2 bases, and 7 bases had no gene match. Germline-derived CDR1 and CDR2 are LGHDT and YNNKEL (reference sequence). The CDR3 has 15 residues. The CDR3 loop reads CASSQRRGPDGELFF. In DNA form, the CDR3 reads TGTGCCAGCAGCCAACGAAGGGGGCCGGACGGGGAGCTGTTTTTT.

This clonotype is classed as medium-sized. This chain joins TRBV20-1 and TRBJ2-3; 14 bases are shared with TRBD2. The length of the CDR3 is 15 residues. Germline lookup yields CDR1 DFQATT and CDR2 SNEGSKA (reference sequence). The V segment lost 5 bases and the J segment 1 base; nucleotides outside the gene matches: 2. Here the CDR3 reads CSARTSGGRTDTQYF. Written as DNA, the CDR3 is TGCAGTGCTCGGACTAGCGGGGGGCGCACAGATACGCAGTATTTT.

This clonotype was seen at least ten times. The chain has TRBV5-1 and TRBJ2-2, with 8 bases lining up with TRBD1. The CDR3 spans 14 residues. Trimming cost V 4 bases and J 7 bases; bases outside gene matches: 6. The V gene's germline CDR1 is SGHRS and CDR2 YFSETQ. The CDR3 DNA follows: TGCGCCAGCAGCCGGGACAGGACGAACGGGGAGCTGTTTTTT. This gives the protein CASSRDRTNGELFF.

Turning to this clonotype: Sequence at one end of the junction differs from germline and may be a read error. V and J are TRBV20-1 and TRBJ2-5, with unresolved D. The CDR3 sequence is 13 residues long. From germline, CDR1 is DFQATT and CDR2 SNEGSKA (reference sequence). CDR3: CNARLPLQETQYF. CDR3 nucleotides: TGCAATGCTAGGCTACCCCTCCAAGAGACCCAGTACTTC.

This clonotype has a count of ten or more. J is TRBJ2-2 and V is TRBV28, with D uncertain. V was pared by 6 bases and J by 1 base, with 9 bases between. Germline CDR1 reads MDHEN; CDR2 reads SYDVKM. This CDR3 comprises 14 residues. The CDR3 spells CASSLGQNTGELFF. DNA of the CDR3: TGTGCCAGCAGCCTCGGGCAGAACACCGGGGAGCTGTTTTTT.

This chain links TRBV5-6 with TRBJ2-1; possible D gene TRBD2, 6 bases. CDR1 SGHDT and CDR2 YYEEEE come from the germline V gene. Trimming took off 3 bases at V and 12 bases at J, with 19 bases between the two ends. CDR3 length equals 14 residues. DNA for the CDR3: TGTGCCAGCAGCTCGGGAGAAATAACTCGGCCGCAGTTCTTC. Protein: CASSSGEITRPQFF. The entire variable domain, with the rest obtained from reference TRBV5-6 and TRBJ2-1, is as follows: DAGVTQSPTHLIKTRGQQVTLRCSPKSGHDTVSWYQQALGQGPQFIFQYYEEEERQRGNFPDRFSGHQFPNYSSELNVNALLLGDSALYLCASSSGEITRPQFFGPGTRLTVL.

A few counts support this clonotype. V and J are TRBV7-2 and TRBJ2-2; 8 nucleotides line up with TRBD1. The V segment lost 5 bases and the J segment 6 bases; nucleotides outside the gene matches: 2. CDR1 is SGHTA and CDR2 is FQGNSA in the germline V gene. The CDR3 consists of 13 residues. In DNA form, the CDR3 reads TGTGCCAGCAGCCGGACAGGGTCCGGGGAGCTGTTTTTT. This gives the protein CASSRTGSGELFF.

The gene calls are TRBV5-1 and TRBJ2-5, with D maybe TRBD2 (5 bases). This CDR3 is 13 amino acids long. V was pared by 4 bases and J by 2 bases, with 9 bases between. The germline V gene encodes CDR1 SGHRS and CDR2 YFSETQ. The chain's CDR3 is CASSSWEQETQYF. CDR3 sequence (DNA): TGCGCCAGCAGCAGCTGGGAGCAAGAGACCCAGTACTTC.

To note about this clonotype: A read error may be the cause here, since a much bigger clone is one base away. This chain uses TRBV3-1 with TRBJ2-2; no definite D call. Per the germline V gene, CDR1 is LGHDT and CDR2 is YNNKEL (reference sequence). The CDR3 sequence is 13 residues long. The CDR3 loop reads CANSHSETGELFF. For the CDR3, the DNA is TGTGCCAACAGCCACTCAGAGACCGGGGAGCTGTTTTTT.

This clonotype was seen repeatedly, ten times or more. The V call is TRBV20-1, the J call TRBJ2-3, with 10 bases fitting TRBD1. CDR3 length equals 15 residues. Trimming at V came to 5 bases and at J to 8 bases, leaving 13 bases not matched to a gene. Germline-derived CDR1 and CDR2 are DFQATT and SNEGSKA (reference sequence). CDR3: CSAPRWDRGIGTQYF. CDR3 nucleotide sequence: TGCAGTGCTCCGAGGTGGGACAGGGGAATTGGTACGCAGTATTTT.

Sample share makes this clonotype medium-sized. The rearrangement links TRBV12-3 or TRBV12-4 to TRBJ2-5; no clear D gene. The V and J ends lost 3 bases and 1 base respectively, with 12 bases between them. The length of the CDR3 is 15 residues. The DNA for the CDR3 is TGTGCCAGCAGTTTCAACGCACCTACCCAAGAGACCCAGTACTTC. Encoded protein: CASSFNAPTQETQYF.

CDR3 in DNA: TGCGCCAGCAGCTGGGACAGGCGCCAATCCTACGAGCAGTACTTC. Translated: CASSWDRRQSYEQYF. The V gene is TRBV5-1, the J gene TRBJ2-7; 8 nucleotides line up with TRBD1. The CDR3 runs 15 residues. V gave up 3 bases and J gave up 1 base; unmatched junction bases: 6. The germline CDR1 and CDR2 sequences are SGHRS and YFSETQ. The variable domain in full, with the rest retrieved from reference TRBV5-1 and TRBJ2-7, is KAGVTQTPRYLIKTRGQQVTLSCSPISGHRSVSWYQQTPGQGLQFLFEYFSETQRNKGNFPGRFSGRQFSNSRSEMNVSTLELGDSALYLCASSWDRRQSYEQYFGPGTRLTVT.

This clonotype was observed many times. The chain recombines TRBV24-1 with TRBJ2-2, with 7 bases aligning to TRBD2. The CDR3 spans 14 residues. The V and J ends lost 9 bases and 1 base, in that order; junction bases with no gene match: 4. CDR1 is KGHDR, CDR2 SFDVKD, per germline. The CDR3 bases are TGTGCCACCGGGGAGGGCCGGAACACCGGGGAGCTGTTTTTT. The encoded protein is CATGEGRNTGELFF.

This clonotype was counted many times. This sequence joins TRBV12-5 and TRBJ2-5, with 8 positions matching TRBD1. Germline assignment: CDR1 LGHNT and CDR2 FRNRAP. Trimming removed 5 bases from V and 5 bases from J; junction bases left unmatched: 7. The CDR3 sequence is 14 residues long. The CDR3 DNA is TGTGCTAGTGGTGCGGGACAGGATGGGGAGACCCAGTACTTC. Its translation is CASGAGQDGETQYF.

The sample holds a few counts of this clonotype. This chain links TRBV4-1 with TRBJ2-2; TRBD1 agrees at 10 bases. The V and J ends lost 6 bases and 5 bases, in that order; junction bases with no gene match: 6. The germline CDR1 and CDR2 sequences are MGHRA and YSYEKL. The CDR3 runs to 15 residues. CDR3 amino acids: CASRRPGQGTGELFF. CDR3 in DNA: TGCGCCAGCAGACGACCGGGACAGGGGACCGGGGAGCTGTTTTTT.

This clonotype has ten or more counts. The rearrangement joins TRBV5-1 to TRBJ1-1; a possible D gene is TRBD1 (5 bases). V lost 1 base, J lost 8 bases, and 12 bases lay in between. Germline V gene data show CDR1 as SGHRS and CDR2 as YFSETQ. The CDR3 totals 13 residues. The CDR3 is CASSLPGRGEAFF. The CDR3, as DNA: TGCGCCAGCAGCTTGCCCGGGCGGGGCGAAGCTTTCTTT.

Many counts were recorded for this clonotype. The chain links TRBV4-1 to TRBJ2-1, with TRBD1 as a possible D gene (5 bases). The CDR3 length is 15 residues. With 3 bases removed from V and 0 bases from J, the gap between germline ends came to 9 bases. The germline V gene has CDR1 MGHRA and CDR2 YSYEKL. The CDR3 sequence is CASSQDTASYNEQFF. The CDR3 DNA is TGCGCCAGCAGCCAGGACACGGCCTCCTACAATGAGCAGTTCTTC.

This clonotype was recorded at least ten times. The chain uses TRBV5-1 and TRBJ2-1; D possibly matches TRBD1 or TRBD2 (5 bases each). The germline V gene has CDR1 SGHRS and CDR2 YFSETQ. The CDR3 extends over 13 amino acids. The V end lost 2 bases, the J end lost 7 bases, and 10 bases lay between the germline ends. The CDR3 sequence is CASSLLGVNEQFF. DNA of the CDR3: TGCGCCAGCAGCTTATTGGGGGTTAATGAGCAGTTCTTC.

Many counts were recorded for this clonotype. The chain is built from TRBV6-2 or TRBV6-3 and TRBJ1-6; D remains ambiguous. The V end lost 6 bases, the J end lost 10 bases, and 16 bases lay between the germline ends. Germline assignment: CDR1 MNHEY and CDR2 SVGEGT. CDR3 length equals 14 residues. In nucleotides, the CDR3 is TGTGCCAGCAGCCCGGGAGGGAGAGGCTCACCCCTCCACTTT. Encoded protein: CASSPGGRGSPLHF.

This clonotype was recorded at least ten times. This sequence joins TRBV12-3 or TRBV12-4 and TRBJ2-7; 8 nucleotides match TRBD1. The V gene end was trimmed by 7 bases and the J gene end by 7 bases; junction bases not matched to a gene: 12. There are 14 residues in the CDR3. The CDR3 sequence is CASTYAGQGGEQYF. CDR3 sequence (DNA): TGTGCCAGCACCTACGCTGGACAGGGCGGTGAGCAGTACTTC.

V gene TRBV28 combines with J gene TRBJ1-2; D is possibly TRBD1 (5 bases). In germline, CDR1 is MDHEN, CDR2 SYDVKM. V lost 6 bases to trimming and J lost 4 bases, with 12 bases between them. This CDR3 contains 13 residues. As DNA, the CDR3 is TGTGCCAGCAGCATACAGGAAATCTATGGCTACACCTTC. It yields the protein CASSIQEIYGYTF.

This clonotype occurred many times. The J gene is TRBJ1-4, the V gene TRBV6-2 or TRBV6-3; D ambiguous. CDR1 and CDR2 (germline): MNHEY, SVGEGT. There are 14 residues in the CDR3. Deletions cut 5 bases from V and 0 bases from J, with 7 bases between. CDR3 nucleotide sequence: TGTGCCAGCAGTCGGTTTGCAACTAATGAAAAACTGTTTTTT. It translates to CASSRFATNEKLFF.

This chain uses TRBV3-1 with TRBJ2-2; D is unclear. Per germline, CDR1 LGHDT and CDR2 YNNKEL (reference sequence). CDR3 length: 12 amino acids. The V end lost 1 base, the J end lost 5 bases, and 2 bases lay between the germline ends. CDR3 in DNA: TGTGCCAGCAGCCAAGTTACCGGGGAGCTGTTTTTT. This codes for CASSQVTGELFF. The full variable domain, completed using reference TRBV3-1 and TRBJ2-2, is DTAVSQTPKYLVTQMGNDKSIKCEQNLGHDTMYWYKQDSKKFLKIMFSYNNKELIINETVPNRFSPKSPDKAHLNLHINSLELGDSAVYFCASSQVTGELFFGEGSRLTVL.

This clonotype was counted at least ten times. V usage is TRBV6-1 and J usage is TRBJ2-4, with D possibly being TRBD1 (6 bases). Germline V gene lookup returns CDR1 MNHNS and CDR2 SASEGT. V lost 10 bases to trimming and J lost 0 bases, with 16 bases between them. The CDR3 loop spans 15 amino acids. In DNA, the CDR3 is TGTGCCACCCAGAGACAGGTTCTAGCCAAAAACATTCAGTACTTC. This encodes CATQRQVLAKNIQYF.

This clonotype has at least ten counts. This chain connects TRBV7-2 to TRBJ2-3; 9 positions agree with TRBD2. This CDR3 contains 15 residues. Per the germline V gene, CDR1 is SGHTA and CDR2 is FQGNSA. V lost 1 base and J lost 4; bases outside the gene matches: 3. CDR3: CASSLGRGGPDTQYF. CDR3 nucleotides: TGTGCCAGCAGCTTAGGGCGGGGGGGCCCAGATACGCAGTATTTT. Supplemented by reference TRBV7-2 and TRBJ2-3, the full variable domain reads GAGVSQSPSNKVTEKGKDVELRCDPISGHTALYWYRQSLGQGLEFLIYFQGNSAPDKSGLPSDRFSAERTGGSVSTLTIQRTQQEDSAVYLCASSLGRGGPDTQYFGPGTRLTVL.